The T cell receptor beta chain described here comes from a study of cytotoxic CD8 clonotypes in ibrutinib-treated CLL. General study results and limits: Higher clonality was seen at ibrutinib response and a return toward baseline at progression. Contraction or stability on treatment characterized the public clonotypes, which were uncommon.

Concerning this clone: The antigen is not known.

Produced via immunoSEQ multiplex PCR; TCRdb's table is partial and in-frame only. The sample has around 24,000 clones, about 78% seen once. V was cut by 0 bases and J by 0 bases, with 3 bases left in between. This CDR3 has 14 amino acids. The germline V gene encodes CDR1 SGDLS and CDR2 YYNGEE. The sequence came from a human donor with chronic lymphocytic leukemia. The specimen was PBMCs, collected before ibrutinib treatment. This rearrangement joins TRBV9 to TRBJ1-4; unclear D gene. The CDR3 loop is CASSVDSTNEKLFF. CDR3 in DNA: TGTGCCAGCAGCGTAGATTCAACTAATGAAAAACTGTTTTTT.